This section outlines one TCR beta chain sequence together with its context. Its matching antigen is unknown. Per germline, CDR1 LNHNV and CDR2 YYDKDF (reference sequence). The CDR3 extends over 14 amino acids. J gave up 5 bases and V 3 bases, and 6 bases lay outside the gene matches. These data come from a study of Graves' ophthalmopathy and Graves' hyperthyroidism. Broader study findings: With 70.59% sensitivity and over 72% specificity, the model predicted ophthalmopathy progression.

Amplification targeted the TCR beta CDR3 regions, with RNA transcripts as the source material. The first round was an RT-PCR with HTBI primers, and the second round was a multiplex PCR. TCRdb reanalysed the multiplex PCR reads using MiXCR and keeps one entry per CDR3 protein. This table has around 1.1 million distinct CDR3 sequences, about 36% appearing once. V and J are TRBV15 and TRBJ2-5; 7 bases line up with TRBD1. The TCR comes from an adult man with Graves' hyperthyroidism. The sample was peripheral blood or thyroid tissue (not recorded which). The CDR3 spells CATSRTGFAETQYF. DNA for the CDR3: TGTGCCACCAGCAGGACAGGGTTCGCGGAGACCCAGTACTTC.